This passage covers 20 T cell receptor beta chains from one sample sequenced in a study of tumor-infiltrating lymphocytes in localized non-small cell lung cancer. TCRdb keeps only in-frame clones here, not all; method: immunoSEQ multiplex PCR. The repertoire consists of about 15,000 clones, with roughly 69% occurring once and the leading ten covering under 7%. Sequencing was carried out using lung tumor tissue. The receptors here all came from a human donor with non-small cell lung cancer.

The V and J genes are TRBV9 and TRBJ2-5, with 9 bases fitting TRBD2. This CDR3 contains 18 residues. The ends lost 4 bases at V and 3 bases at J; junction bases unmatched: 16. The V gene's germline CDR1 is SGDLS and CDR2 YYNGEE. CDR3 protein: CASSPFLGAGGAKETQYF. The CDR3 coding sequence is TGTGCCAGCAGCCCCTTTCTGGGAGCGGGAGGTGCCAAAGAGACCCAGTACTTC.

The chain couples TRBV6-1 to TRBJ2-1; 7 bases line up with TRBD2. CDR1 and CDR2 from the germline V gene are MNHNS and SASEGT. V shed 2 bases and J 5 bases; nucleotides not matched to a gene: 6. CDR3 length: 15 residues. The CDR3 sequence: CASSELGLDNNEQFF. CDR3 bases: TGTGCCAGCAGTGAACTTGGACTAGATAACAATGAGCAGTTCTTC.

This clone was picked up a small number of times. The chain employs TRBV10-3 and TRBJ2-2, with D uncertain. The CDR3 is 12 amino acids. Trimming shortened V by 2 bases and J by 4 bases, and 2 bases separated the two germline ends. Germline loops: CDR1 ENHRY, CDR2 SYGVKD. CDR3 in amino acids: CAISEGTGELFF. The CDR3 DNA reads TGTGCCATCAGTGAGGGCACCGGGGAGCTGTTTTTT.

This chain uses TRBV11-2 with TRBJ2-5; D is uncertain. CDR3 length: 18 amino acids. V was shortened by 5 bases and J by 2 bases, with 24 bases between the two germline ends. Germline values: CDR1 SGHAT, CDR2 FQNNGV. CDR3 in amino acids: CASSPRSSVMSPQETQYF. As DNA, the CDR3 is TGTGCCAGCAGCCCACGCTCCTCAGTCATGTCCCCACAAGAGACCCAGTACTTC.

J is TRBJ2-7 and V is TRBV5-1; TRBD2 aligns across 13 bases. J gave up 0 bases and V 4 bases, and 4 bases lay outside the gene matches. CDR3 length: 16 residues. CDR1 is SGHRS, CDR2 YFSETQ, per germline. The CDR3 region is CASSGTSGTSSYEQYF. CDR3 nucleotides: TGCGCCAGCAGCGGGACTAGCGGGACGAGCTCCTACGAGCAGTACTTC. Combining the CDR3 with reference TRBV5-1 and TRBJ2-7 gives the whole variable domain KAGVTQTPRYLIKTRGQQVTLSCSPISGHRSVSWYQQTPGQGLQFLFEYFSETQRNKGNFPGRFSGRQFSNSRSEMNVSTLELGDSALYLCASSGTSGTSSYEQYFGPGTRLTVT.

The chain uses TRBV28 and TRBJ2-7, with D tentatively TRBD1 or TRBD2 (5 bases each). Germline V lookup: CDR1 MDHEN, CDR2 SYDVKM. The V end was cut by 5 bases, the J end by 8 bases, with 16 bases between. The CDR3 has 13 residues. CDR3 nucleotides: TGTGCCAGCAGTCCCCGGGACGGTATCCAGCAGTACTTC. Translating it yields CASSPRDGIQQYF.

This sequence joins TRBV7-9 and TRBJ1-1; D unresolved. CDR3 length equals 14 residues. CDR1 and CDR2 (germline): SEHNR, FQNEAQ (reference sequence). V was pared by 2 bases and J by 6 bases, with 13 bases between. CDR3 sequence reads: CASSLSAGFPEAFF. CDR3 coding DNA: TGTGCCAGCAGCTTAAGTGCGGGGTTCCCTGAAGCTTTCTTT.

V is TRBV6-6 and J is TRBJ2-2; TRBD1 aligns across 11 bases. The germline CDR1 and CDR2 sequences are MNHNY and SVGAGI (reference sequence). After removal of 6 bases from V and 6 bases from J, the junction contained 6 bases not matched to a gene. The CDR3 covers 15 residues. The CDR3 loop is CASSRDRGFPGELFF. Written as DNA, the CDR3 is TGTGCCAGCAGCCGGGACAGGGGGTTTCCCGGGGAGCTGTTTTTT.

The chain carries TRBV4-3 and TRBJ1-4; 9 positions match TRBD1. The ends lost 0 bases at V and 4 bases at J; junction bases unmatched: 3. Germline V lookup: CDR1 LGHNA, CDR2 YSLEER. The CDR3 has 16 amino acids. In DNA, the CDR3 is TGCGCCAGCAGCCAAGATCGGGGACAGGGTAATGAAAAACTGTTTTTT. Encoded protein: CASSQDRGQGNEKLFF.

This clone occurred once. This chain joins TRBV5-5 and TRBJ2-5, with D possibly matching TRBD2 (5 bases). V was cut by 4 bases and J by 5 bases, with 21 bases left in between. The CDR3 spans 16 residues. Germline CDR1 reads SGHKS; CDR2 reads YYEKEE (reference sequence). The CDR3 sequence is CASSHISSERPETQYF. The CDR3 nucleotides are TGTGCCAGCAGCCACATCTCCTCTGAGCGGCCGGAGACCCAGTACTTC. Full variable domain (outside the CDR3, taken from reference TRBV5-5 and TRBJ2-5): DAGVTQSPTHLIKTRGQQVTLRCSPISGHKSVSWYQQVLGQGPQFIFQYYEKEERGRGNFPDRFSARQFPNYSSELNVNALLLGDSALYLCASSHISSERPETQYFGPGTRLLVL.

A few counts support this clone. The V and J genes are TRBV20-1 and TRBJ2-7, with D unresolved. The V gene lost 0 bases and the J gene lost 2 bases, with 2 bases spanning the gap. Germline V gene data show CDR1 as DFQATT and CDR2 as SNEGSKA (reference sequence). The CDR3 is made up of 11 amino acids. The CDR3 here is CSARDTYEQYF. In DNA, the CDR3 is TGCAGTGCTAGAGATACCTACGAGCAGTACTTC.

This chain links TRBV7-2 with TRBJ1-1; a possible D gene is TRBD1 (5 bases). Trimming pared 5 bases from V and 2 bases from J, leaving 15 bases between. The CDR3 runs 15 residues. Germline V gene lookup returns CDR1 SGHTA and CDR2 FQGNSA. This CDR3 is CASSASRGGNTEAFF. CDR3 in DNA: TGTGCCAGCAGCGCGAGCCGGGGGGGAAACACTGAAGCTTTCTTT.

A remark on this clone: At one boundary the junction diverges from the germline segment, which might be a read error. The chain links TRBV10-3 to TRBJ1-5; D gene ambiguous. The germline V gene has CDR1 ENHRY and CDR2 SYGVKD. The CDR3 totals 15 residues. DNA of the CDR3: TGTGCCATCAGCGAGTCGGGCATCTCCAATCAGCCCCAGCATTTT. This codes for CAISESGISNQPQHF.

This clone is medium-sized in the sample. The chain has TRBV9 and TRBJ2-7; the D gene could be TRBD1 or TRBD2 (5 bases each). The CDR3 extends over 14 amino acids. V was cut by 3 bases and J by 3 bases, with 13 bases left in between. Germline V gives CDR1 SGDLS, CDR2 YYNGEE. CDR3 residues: CASSAPGQNYEQYF. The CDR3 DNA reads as TGTGCCAGCAGCGCACCGGGGCAGAACTACGAGCAGTACTTC.

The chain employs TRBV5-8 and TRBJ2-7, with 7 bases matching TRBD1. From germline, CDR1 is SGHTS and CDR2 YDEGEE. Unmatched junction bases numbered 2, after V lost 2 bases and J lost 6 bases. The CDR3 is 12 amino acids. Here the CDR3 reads CASSLGGPEQYF. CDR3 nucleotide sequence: TGTGCCAGCAGCTTAGGGGGCCCCGAGCAGTACTTC.

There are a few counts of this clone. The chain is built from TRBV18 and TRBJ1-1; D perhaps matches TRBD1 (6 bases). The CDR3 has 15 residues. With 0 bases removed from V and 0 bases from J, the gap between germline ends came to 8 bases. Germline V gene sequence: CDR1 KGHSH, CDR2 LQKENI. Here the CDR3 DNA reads TGTGCCAGCTCACCACCTGAGGGGGTGAACACTGAAGCTTTCTTT. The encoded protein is CASSPPEGVNTEAFF.

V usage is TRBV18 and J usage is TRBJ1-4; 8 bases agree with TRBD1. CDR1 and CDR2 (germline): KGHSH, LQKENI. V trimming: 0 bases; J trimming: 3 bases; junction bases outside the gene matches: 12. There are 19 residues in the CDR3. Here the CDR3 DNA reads TGTGCCAGCTCACCACCGACAGGGGCGAGAAATACGCCTAATGAAAAACTGTTTTTT. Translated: CASSPPTGARNTPNEKLFF. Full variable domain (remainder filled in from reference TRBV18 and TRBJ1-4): NAGVMQNPRHLVRRRGQEARLRCSPMKGHSHVYWYRQLPEEGLKFMVYLQKENIIDESGMPKERFSAEFPKEGPSILRIQQVVRGDSAAYFCASSPPTGARNTPNEKLFFGSGTQLSVL.

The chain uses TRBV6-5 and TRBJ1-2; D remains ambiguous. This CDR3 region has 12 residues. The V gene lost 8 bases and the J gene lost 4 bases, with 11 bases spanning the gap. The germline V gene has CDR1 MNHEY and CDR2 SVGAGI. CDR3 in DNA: TGTGCCAGCTGGGAGGGCTCCTATGGCTACACCTTC. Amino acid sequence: CASWEGSYGYTF.

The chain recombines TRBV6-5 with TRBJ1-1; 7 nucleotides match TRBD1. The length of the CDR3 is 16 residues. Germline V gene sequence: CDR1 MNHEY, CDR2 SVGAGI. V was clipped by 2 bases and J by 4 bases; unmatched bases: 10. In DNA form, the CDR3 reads TGTGCCAGCAGTTACGTAGCAGGGGGATCAGGCACTGAAGCTTTCTTT. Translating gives CASSYVAGGSGTEAFF.

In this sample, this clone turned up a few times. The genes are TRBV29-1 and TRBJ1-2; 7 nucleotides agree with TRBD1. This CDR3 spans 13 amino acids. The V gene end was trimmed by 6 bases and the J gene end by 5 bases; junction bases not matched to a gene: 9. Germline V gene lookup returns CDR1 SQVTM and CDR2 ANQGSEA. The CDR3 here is CSVRQGGAYGYTF. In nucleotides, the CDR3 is TGCAGCGTAAGACAGGGTGGAGCATATGGCTACACCTTC. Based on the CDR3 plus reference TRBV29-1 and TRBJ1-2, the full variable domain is SAVISQKPSRDICQRGTSLTIQCQVDSQVTMMFWYRQQPGQSLTLIATANQGSEATYESGFVIDKFPISRPNLTFSTLTVSNMSPEDSSIYLCSVRQGGAYGYTFGSGTRLTVV.